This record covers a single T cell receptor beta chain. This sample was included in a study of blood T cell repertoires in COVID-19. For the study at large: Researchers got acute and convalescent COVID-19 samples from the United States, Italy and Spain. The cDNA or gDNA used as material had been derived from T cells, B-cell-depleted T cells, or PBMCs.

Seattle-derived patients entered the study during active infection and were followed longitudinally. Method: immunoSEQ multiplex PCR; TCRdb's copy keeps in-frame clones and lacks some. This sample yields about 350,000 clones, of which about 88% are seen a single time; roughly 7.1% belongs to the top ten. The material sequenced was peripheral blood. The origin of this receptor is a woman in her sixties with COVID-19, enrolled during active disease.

The CDR3 is CASSLVGQGNPYEQYF. Written as DNA, the CDR3 is TGTGCCAGCAGCTTAGTCGGGCAGGGGAACCCCTACGAGCAGTACTTC. V usage is TRBV7-6 and J usage is TRBJ2-7; the D gene is possibly TRBD1 (6 bases). V shed 1 base and J shed 2 bases, with 15 bases lying between them. The CDR3 extends over 16 amino acids. In germline, CDR1 is SGHVS, CDR2 FNYEAQ.